Sequencing of this TCR beta chain was carried out in a study of blood T cell repertoires in COVID-19. Overall study: Whether acute or convalescent, the COVID-19 samples came from the United States, Italy and Spain.

Participants were aged roughly 18 to 89 years from more than 20 US areas. Grouping used clinical history reported by participants in a survey and questionnaire. Under the authors' procedure: Nucleated cell number was recorded as an estimate derived from reference gene primer amplification. Measured with immunoSEQ multiplex PCR; TCRdb has only the in-frame clones, and not every one. From that table come the V and J calls and clone size; the DNA was used to work out D and trimming. Here the sample spans roughly 340,000 clones, roughly nine tenths being singletons. Germline V gives CDR1 LGHNA, CDR2 YNFKEQ. The V and J ends lost 6 bases and 1 base respectively, with 13 bases between them. The CDR3 runs 15 residues.

The rearrangement uses TRBV4-2 and TRBJ1-5, with D possibly TRBD1 on 5 matching bases. The clonotype comes from a man younger than 30 who had recovered from COVID-19. Sequenced sample: PBMCs or T cells enriched from blood (not recorded which). Here the CDR3 DNA reads TGTGCCAGCAGGCCTGGGGAGGGGAGCAATCAGCCCCAGCATTTT. Its protein product is CASRPGEGSNQPQHF.